This passage covers 6 T cell receptor beta chains from one sample sequenced in a study of cytomegalovirus exposure and HLA in healthy donors (dated by TCRdb to 2016 to 2017). Library method: the immunoSEQ multiplex PCR assay. The multiplex PCR relied on a mix of 60 forward primers for TCR Vbeta segments and 13 reverse primers for TCR Jbeta segments. TCRdb retrieved this table from immuneACCESS and kept in-frame rearrangements only. Not all clones are present; in checked studies, unresolved V genes account for under half, and no reason is known for the remainder. The sample table records roughly 40,000 clones; around 50% of these occur just once. Around 10% of the sample lies in the top ten. Material for sequencing was PBMCs. The receptors shown here come from a human donor in good health.

The rearrangement links TRBV15 to TRBJ2-7; possible D gene TRBD1, 5 bases. Germline CDR1 reads LNHNV; CDR2 reads YYDKDF (reference sequence). The V and J ends lost 0 bases and 6 bases respectively, with 9 bases between them. CDR3 size: 13 residues. CDR3 nucleotide sequence: TGTGCCACCAGCAGAGACAGGGATTCCGAGCAGTACTTC. Its protein product is CATSRDRDSEQYF. Supplemented by reference TRBV15 and TRBJ2-7, the full variable domain reads DAMVIQNPRYQVTQFGKPVTLSCSQTLNHNVMYWYQQKSSQAPKLLFHYYDKDFNNEADTPDNFQSRRPNTSFCFLDIRSPGLGDTAMYLCATSRDRDSEQYFGPGTRLTVT.

This clone has only a few counts. The chain couples TRBV19 to TRBJ2-2, with TRBD1 matching 9 bases. Per germline, CDR1 LNHDA and CDR2 SQIVND (reference sequence). This CDR3 has 15 amino acids. J lost 5 bases, V lost 6 bases, and 7 bases had no gene match. The CDR3 nucleotides read TGTGCCAGTAGACTCCCCGGACAGGGGACCGGGGAGCTGTTTTTT. It codes for CASRLPGQGTGELFF.

V gene TRBV7-2 combines with J gene TRBJ2-1; 7 bases match TRBD1. The CDR3 covers 16 residues. The germline CDR1 and CDR2 sequences are SGHTA and FQGNSA. V shed 3 bases, J shed 4 bases, and the junction held 9 bases outside the gene matches. DNA for the CDR3: TGTGCCAGCAGCTTTAGTAGGGGGACAGTTTACAATGAGCAGTTCTTC. Amino acid sequence: CASSFSRGTVYNEQFF.

The V and J genes are TRBV6-1 and TRBJ1-3; D not resolved. Germline V gene data show CDR1 as MNHNS and CDR2 as SASEGT. This CDR3 is 14 amino acids long. V was shortened by 4 bases and J by 0 bases, with 7 bases between the two germline ends. In DNA form, the CDR3 reads TGTGCCAGCAGTGGACTGGTCTCTGGAAACACCATATATTTT. It specifies CASSGLVSGNTIYF.

The genes are TRBV6-5 and TRBJ2-1; tentatively, D is TRBD1 (5 bases). V was shortened by 4 bases and J by 7 bases, with 8 bases between the two germline ends. The germline V gene encodes CDR1 MNHEY and CDR2 SVGAGI. The CDR3 runs to 12 residues. Here the CDR3 DNA reads TGTGCCAGCAGTTTTAAGGGGAATGAGCAGTTCTTC. It translates to CASSFKGNEQFF.

The genes are TRBV18 and TRBJ2-5; 8 bases fit TRBD2. The V and J ends lost 2 bases and 8 bases, in that order; junction bases with no gene match: 7. Per germline, CDR1 KGHSH and CDR2 LQKENI. The length of the CDR3 is 14 residues. In DNA, the CDR3 is TGTGCCAGCTCACCATCTCTTAGCGGGGCAACCCAGTACTTC. Residues: CASSPSLSGATQYF.